These 18 T cell receptor beta chains originate from one sample sequenced in a study of T-cell reconstitution after alpha-beta-depleted transplantation in children. During its preparation, the TCRbeta library received unique molecular identifiers. TCRdb independently ran MiXCR on the PCR reads; one entry per CDR3 protein. The sample has 250,000 to 300,000 distinct CDR3 sequences, 10% seen once. This specimen was PBMCs, taken before TCRalphabeta/CD19-depleted stem cell transplant. These receptors came from a boy younger than two with acute myeloid leukemia, due to receive a stem cell transplant.

This clonotype was recorded many times. The rearrangement links TRBV11-2 to TRBJ2-5; D could derive from TRBD1 or TRBD2 (5 bases each). CDR3 length: 13 amino acids. V was clipped by 1 base and J by 7 bases, with 10 bases between them. Germline V gene lookup returns CDR1 SGHAT and CDR2 FQNNGV. The CDR3 region has the DNA TGTGCCAGCAGCTTAGTACAGGAGGCGACCCAGTACTTC. It encodes CASSLVQEATQYF.

This clonotype was picked up many times. This rearrangement joins TRBV6-5 to TRBJ2-2; tentatively, D is TRBD1 (6 bases). This CDR3 comprises 14 residues. Per the germline V gene, CDR1 is MNHEY and CDR2 is SVGAGI. Trimming left V 4 bases short and J 9 bases short, with 15 bases between. DNA for the CDR3: TGTGCCAGCAGTTCACACAGGGTCATCCGGGAGCTGTTTTTT. This sequence encodes CASSSHRVIRELFF.

This clonotype turned up a few times. CDR3 residues: CASSLAGVADTQYF. CDR3 bases: TGTGCCAGCAGCTTAGCGGGAGTGGCAGATACGCAGTATTTT. V and J are TRBV7-8 and TRBJ2-3; a weak D match, TRBD2 (5 bases). The CDR3 has 14 residues. Per germline, CDR1 SGHVS and CDR2 FQNEAQ. V dropped 0 bases and J dropped 4 bases, with 8 bases sitting between them.

This chain links TRBV2 with TRBJ2-7; no clear D. CDR3 length equals 12 residues. Per the germline V gene, CDR1 is SNHLY and CDR2 is FYNNEI. Trimming removed 6 bases from V and 6 bases from J, with 12 bases in between. CDR3 region: CASRVSGLEQYF. The CDR3 DNA is TGTGCCAGCAGGGTATCGGGTCTCGAGCAGTACTTC.

This clonotype was recorded at least ten times. V usage is TRBV5-6 and J usage is TRBJ2-5; 14 nucleotides agree with TRBD2. The CDR3 extends over 15 amino acids. From germline, CDR1 is SGHDT and CDR2 YYEEEE. V dropped 4 bases and J dropped 5; count of bases not matched to a gene: 4. The CDR3 protein is CASSPRLAGGETQYF. In nucleotides, the CDR3 is TGTGCCAGCAGCCCCCGACTAGCGGGAGGGGAGACCCAGTACTTC. The full variable domain, with the rest looked up from reference TRBV5-6 and TRBJ2-5, is DAGVTQSPTHLIKTRGQQVTLRCSPKSGHDTVSWYQQALGQGPQFIFQYYEEEERQRGNFPDRFSGHQFPNYSSELNVNALLLGDSALYLCASSPRLAGGETQYFGPGTRLLVL.

The table lists this clonotype with many counts. The rearrangement links TRBV7-6 to TRBJ2-1; 7 positions agree with TRBD1. Germline-derived CDR1 and CDR2 are SGHVS and FNYEAQ. After removal of 5 bases from V and 3 bases from J, the junction contained 13 bases not matched to a gene. The CDR3 is 17 residues long. CDR3 sequence reads: CASSRLQGKLGYNEQFF. The CDR3 nucleotides read TGTGCCAGCAGCCGTCTACAGGGGAAACTTGGCTACAATGAGCAGTTCTTC.

This clonotype was found many times. V is TRBV7-3 and J is TRBJ2-2, with TRBD2 as a possible D gene (5 bases). The germline V and J ends were trimmed by 5 bases and 8 bases, with 21 bases remaining between them. The germline CDR1 and CDR2 sequences are SGHTA and FQGTGA. The CDR3 sequence is 16 residues long. The CDR3 is CASSPAPTSATGELFF. CDR3 in DNA: TGTGCCAGCAGCCCCGCACCCACTAGTGCGACAGGGGAGCTGTTTTTT.

The sample holds many counts of this clonotype. The chain uses TRBV27 and TRBJ2-7; 7 bases agree with TRBD2. The CDR3 length is 14 residues. Germline V CDR1 and CDR2: MNHEY, SMNVEV (reference sequence). The V gene end was trimmed by 3 bases and the J gene end by 1 base; junction bases not matched to a gene: 3. For the CDR3, the DNA is TGTGCCAGCAGTTTGCGGGGGAAGTCCTACGAGCAGTACTTC. As protein: CASSLRGKSYEQYF.

The chain has TRBV7-2 and TRBJ2-3, with a tentative D call TRBD2 (6 bases). Deletions cut 0 bases from V and 9 bases from J, with 10 bases between. This CDR3 region has 13 residues. Per germline, CDR1 SGHTA and CDR2 FQGNSA. For the CDR3, the DNA is TGTGCCAGCAGCTTAGCGCATGGGGGGACGCAGTATTTT. It translates to CASSLAHGGTQYF.

This clonotype was counted many times. The chain links TRBV29-1 to TRBJ2-7, with TRBD2 matching 14 bases. J was trimmed by 6 bases and V by 6 bases; bases with no gene match: 7. In germline, CDR1 is SQVTM, CDR2 ANQGSEA. CDR3 size: 14 residues. In nucleotides, the CDR3 is TGCAGCGTGGCGACTAGCGGGAGGGCGGGCGAGCAGTACTTC. Protein product: CSVATSGRAGEQYF.

This clonotype was counted ten times or more. This sequence joins TRBV28 and TRBJ2-5; 9 nucleotides match TRBD1. There are 15 residues in the CDR3. Unmatched junction bases numbered 10, after V lost 5 bases and J lost 6 bases. From germline, CDR1 is MDHEN and CDR2 SYDVKM. For the CDR3, the DNA is TGTGCCAGCAGTCCCCGGGACAGGGCCGAAAAGACCCAGTACTTC. Translated: CASSPRDRAEKTQYF. Using reference TRBV28 and TRBJ2-5 for the parts outside the CDR3, the full variable domain is DVKVTQSSRYLVKRTGEKVFLECVQDMDHENMFWYRQDPGLGLRLIYFSYDVKMKEKGDIPEGYSVSREKKERFSLILESASTNQTSMYLCASSPRDRAEKTQYFGPGTRLLVL.

This clonotype was seen ten or more times. The chain is built from TRBV7-9 and TRBJ2-5; no definite D call. The V gene's germline CDR1 is SEHNR and CDR2 FQNEAQ (reference sequence). This CDR3 has 13 residues. Trimming pared 6 bases from V and 4 bases from J, leaving 12 bases between. This CDR3 reads CASSLDLPETQYF. For the CDR3, the DNA is TGTGCCAGCAGTCTGGACCTTCCAGAGACCCAGTACTTC.

This clonotype was seen ten or more times. This chain uses TRBV5-6 with TRBJ2-5; possible D gene TRBD2, 5 bases. V lost 4 bases and J lost 1, with 11 bases in between. Germline V gives CDR1 SGHDT, CDR2 YYEEEE. The length of the CDR3 is 14 residues. In nucleotides, the CDR3 is TGTGCCAGCAGCGGGAGAGGAGGCCAAGAGACCCAGTACTTC. Translation: CASSGRGGQETQYF. Using reference TRBV5-6 and TRBJ2-5 for the parts outside the CDR3, the full variable domain is DAGVTQSPTHLIKTRGQQVTLRCSPKSGHDTVSWYQQALGQGPQFIFQYYEEEERQRGNFPDRFSGHQFPNYSSELNVNALLLGDSALYLCASSGRGGQETQYFGPGTRLLVL.

V usage is TRBV7-8 and J usage is TRBJ2-7; TRBD2 matches 10 bases. Trimming took 5 bases from V and 2 from J; bases not matched to a gene: 9. CDR3 length: 16 residues. Germline V CDR1 and CDR2: SGHVS, FQNEAQ. The CDR3 DNA reads as TGTGCCAGCAGCCTCACCAGTAGCGGGGGGCCCTACGAGCAGTACTTC. It yields the protein CASSLTSSGGPYEQYF.

This clonotype appeared many times. The rearrangement joins TRBV5-1 to TRBJ2-2; D remains unclear. The CDR3 is 15 residues long. With 1 base removed from V and 3 bases from J, the gap between germline ends came to 10 bases. Germline CDR1 is SGHRS and CDR2 is YFSETQ. CDR3 in amino acids: CASSLRAWDTGELFF. The DNA of the CDR3 is TGCGCCAGCAGCTTGAGGGCGTGGGACACCGGGGAGCTGTTTTTT. The full variable domain, in which reference TRBV5-1 and TRBJ2-2 provide the parts outside the CDR3, is KAGVTQTPRYLIKTRGQQVTLSCSPISGHRSVSWYQQTPGQGLQFLFEYFSETQRNKGNFPGRFSGRQFSNSRSEMNVSTLELGDSALYLCASSLRAWDTGELFFGEGSRLTVL.

This clonotype has more than one count but fewer than ten. The chain carries TRBV20-1 and TRBJ2-6; no firm D call. The CDR3 runs to 17 residues. Germline CDR1 reads DFQATT; CDR2 reads SNEGSKA (reference sequence). Trimming removed 3 bases from V and 0 bases from J, with 15 bases in between. The CDR3 here is CSASLPAHLSGANVLTF. The DNA for the CDR3 is TGCAGTGCTAGTCTCCCAGCCCACCTCTCTGGGGCCAACGTCCTGACTTTC.

This clonotype has ten or more counts. The chain links TRBV15 to TRBJ1-5; D gene uncertain. Germline lookup yields CDR1 LNHNV and CDR2 YYDKDF (reference sequence). This CDR3 region has 16 residues. V shed 0 bases and J shed 0 bases, with 9 bases lying between them. The DNA of the CDR3 is TGTGCCACCAGCAGAGATAAACAGATTAGCAATCAGCCCCAGCATTTT. This translates into CATSRDKQISNQPQHF.

This clonotype has a count of ten or more. The chain carries TRBV7-9 and TRBJ2-7; D not resolved. This CDR3 has 15 residues. CDR1 SEHNR and CDR2 FQNEAQ come from the germline V gene (reference sequence). Trimming cost V 5 bases and J 0 bases, with 14 bases left between them. CDR3 coding DNA: TGTGCCAGCAGCCTTGGGCAGTACAGCTCCTACGAGCAGTACTTC. This translates into CASSLGQYSSYEQYF.